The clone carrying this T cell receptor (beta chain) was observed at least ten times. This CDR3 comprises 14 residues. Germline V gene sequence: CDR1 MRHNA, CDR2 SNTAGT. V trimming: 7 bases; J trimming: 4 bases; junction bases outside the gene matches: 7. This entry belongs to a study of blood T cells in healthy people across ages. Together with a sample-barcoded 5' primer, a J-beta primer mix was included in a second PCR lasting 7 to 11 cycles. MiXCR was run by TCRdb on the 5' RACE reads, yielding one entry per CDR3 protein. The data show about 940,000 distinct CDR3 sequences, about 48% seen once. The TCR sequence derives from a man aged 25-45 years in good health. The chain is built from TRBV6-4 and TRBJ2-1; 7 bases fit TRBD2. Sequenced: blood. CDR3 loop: CASKPAGFYNEQFF. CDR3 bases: TGTGCCAGCAAGCCAGCGGGGTTTTACAATGAGCAGTTCTTC.